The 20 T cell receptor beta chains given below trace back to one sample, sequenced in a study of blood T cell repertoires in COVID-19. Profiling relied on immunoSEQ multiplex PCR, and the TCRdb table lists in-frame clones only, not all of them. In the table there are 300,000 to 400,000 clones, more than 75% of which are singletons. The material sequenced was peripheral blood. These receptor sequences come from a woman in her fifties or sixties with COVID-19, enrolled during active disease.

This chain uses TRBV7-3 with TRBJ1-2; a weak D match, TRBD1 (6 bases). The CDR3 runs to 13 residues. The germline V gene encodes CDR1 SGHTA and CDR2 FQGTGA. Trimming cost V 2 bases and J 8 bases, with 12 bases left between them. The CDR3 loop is CASSLVTGLGYTF. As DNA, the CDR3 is TGTGCCAGCAGCTTAGTTACAGGGTTAGGCTACACCTTC.

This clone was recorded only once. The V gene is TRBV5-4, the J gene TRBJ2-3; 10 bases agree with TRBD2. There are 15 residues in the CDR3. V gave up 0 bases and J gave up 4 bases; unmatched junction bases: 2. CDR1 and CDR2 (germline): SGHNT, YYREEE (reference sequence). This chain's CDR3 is CASSLAGLAADTQYF. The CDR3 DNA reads TGTGCCAGCAGCTTGGCTGGACTAGCGGCAGATACGCAGTATTTT.

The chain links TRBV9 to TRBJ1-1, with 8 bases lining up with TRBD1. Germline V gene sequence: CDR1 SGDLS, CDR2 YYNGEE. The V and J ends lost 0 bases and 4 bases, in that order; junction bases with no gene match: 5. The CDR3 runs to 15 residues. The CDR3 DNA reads TGTGCCAGCAGCGTAGAAGGCAGGGGGCTCACTGAAGCTTTCTTT. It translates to CASSVEGRGLTEAFF.

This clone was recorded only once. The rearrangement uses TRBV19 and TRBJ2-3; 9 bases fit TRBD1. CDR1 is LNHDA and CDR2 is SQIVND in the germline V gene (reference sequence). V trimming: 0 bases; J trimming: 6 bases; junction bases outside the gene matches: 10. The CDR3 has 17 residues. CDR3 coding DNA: TGTGCCAGTAGTATAGATGCCCCCGGGACAGGGAGGGATACGCAGTATTTT. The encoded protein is CASSIDAPGTGRDTQYF. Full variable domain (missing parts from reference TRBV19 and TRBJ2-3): DGGITQSPKYLFRKEGQNVTLSCEQNLNHDAMYWYRQDPGQGLRLIYYSQIVNDFQKGDIAEGYSVSREKKESFPLTVTSAQKNPTAFYLCASSIDAPGTGRDTQYFGPGTRLTVL.

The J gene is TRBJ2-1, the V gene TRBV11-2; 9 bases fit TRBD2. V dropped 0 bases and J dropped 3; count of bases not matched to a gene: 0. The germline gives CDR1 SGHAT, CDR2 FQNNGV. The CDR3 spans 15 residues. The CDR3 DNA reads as TGTGCCAGCAGCTTAGAACTAGCGGGCTACAATGAGCAGTTCTTC. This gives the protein CASSLELAGYNEQFF.

The CDR3 DNA follows: TGTGCCAGCAGCTCAAACATAAAGGGGAAGGGGAACTATGGCTACACCTTC. Translation gives CASSSNIKGKGNYGYTF. The V gene is TRBV5-4, the J gene TRBJ1-2, with a weak D call TRBD1 (5 bases). V was shortened by 3 bases and J by 2 bases, with 20 bases between the two germline ends. Germline assignment: CDR1 SGHNT and CDR2 YYREEE (reference sequence). This CDR3 is 17 amino acids long. The full variable domain, its missing parts supplied by reference TRBV5-4 and TRBJ1-2, is ETGVTQSPTHLIKTRGQQVTLRCSSQSGHNTVSWYQQALGQGPQFIFQYYREEENGRGNFPPRFSGLQFPNYSSELNVNALELDDSALYLCASSSNIKGKGNYGYTFGSGTRLTVV.

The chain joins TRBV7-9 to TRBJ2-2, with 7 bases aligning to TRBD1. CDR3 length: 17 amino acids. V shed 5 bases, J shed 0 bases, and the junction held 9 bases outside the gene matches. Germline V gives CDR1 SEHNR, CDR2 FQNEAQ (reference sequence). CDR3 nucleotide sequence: TGTGCCAGCAGCCTGGGGGACAGCGGAGCGAACACCGGGGAGCTGTTTTTT. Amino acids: CASSLGDSGANTGELFF.

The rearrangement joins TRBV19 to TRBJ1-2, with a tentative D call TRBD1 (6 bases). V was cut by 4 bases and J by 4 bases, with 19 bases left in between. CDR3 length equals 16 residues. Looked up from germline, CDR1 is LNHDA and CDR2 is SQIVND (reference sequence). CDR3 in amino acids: CASSKRGSRDIYGYTF. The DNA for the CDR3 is TGTGCCAGTAGTAAAAGGGGATCCCGGGACATCTATGGCTACACCTTC.

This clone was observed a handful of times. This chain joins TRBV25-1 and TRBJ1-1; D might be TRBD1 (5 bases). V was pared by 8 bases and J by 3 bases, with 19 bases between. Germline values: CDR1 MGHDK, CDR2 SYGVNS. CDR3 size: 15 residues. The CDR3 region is CASSYAGHRYTEAFF. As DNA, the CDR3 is TGTGCCAGCTCCTATGCGGGGCACCGGTACACTGAAGCTTTCTTT.

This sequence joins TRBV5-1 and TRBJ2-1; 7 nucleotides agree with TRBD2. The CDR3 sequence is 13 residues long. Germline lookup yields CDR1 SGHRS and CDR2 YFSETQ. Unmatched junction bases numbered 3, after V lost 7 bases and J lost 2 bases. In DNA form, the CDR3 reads TGCGCCAGCCGGGACTACACCTACAATGAGCAGTTCTTC. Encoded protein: CASRDYTYNEQFF. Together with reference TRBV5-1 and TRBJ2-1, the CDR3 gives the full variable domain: KAGVTQTPRYLIKTRGQQVTLSCSPISGHRSVSWYQQTPGQGLQFLFEYFSETQRNKGNFPGRFSGRQFSNSRSEMNVSTLELGDSALYLCASRDYTYNEQFFGPGTRLTVL.

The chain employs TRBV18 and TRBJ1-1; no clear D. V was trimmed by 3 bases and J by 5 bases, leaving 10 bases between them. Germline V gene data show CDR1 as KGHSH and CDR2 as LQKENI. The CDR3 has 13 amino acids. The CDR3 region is CASSPRPGTEAFF. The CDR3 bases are TGTGCCAGCTCACCGCGACCGGGGACTGAAGCTTTCTTT.

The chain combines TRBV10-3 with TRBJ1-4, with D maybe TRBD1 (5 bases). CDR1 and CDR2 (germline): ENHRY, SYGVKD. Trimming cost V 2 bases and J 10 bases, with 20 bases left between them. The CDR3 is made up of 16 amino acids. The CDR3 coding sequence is TGTGCCATCAGTGAGATGGGGGGGACCCGCGGGGGAAAACTGTTTTTT. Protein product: CAISEMGGTRGGKLFF.

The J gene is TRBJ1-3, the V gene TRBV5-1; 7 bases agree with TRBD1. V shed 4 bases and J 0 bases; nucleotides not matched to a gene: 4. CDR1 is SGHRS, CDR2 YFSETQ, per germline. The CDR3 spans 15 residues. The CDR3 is CASSAGTVSGNTIYF. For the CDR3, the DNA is TGCGCCAGCAGCGCAGGGACAGTCTCTGGAAACACCATATATTTT.

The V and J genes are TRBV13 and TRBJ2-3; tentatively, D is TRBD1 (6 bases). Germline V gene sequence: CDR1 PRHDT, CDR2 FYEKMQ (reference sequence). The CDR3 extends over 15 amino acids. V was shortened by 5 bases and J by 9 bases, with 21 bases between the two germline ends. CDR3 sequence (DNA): TGTGCCAGCAGCAAGCCCCCGCCTGGGGGCGGAACGCAGTATTTT. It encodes CASSKPPPGGGTQYF.

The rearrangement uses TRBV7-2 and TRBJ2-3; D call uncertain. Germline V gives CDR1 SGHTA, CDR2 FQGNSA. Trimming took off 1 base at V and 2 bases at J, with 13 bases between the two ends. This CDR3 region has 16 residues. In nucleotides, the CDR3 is TGTGCCAGCAGCTTAGGGGCTTCAGGAAACACAGATACGCAGTATTTT. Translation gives CASSLGASGNTDTQYF.

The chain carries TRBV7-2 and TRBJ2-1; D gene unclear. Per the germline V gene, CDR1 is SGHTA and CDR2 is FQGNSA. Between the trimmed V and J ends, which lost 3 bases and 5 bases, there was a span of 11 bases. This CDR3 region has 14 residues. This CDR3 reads CASSFIGLNNEQFF. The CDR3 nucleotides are TGTGCCAGCAGCTTTATTGGCCTTAACAATGAGCAGTTCTTC.

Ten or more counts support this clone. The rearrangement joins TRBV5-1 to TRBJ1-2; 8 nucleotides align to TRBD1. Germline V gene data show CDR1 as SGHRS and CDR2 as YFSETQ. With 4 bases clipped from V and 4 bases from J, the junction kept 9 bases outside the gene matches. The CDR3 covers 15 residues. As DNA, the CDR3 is TGCGCCAGCAGCACCGGGGACAGGTCTAGCTATGGCTACACCTTC. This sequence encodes CASSTGDRSSYGYTF. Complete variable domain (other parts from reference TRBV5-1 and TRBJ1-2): KAGVTQTPRYLIKTRGQQVTLSCSPISGHRSVSWYQQTPGQGLQFLFEYFSETQRNKGNFPGRFSGRQFSNSRSEMNVSTLELGDSALYLCASSTGDRSSYGYTFGSGTRLTVV.

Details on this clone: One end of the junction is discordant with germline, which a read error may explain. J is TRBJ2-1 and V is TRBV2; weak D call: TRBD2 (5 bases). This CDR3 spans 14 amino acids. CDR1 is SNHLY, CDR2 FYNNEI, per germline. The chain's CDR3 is CASSEELRRTQLVF. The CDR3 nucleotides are TGTGCCAGCAGTGAAGAGCTTAGACGGACTCAACTAGTCTTC.

The DNA of the CDR3 is TGTGCCAGCAGCTCTCCAGACAGAGCTAACTATGGCTACACCTTC. Protein: CASSSPDRANYGYTF. This chain links TRBV7-2 with TRBJ1-2; D might be TRBD1 (5 bases). CDR1 and CDR2 (germline): SGHTA, FQGNSA. V gave up 4 bases and J gave up 0 bases, with 12 bases separating them. The CDR3 runs to 15 residues.

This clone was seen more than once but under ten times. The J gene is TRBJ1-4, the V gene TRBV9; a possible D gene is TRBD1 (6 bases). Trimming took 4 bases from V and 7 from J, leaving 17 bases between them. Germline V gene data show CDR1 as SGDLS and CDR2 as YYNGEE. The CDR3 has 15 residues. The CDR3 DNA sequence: TGTGCCAGCAGCTCAACCGGGACACCCCTTGAAAAACTGTTTTTT. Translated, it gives CASSSTGTPLEKLFF. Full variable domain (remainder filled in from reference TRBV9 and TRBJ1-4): DSGVTQTPKHLITATGQRVTLRCSPRSGDLSVYWYQQSLDQGLQFLIQYYNGEERAKGNILERFSAQQFPDLHSELNLSSLELGDSALYFCASSSTGTPLEKLFFGSGTQLSVL.